Sequencing of this TCR beta chain was carried out in a study of blood T cell repertoires in COVID-19. Generated by immunoSEQ multiplex PCR, the TCRdb table keeps only in-frame clones and is missing some. The table records about 270,000 clones, approximately 84% of them present only once. Germline V gene data show CDR1 as SGHTA and CDR2 as FQGNSA. This CDR3 has 16 residues. V lost 1 base, J lost 7 bases, and 12 bases stayed unmatched. There are a few counts of this clone. This clonotype was sampled from a human donor with COVID-19, enrolled during active disease. The donor label of this sample is uncertain. The rearrangement joins TRBV7-2 to TRBJ1-2, with TRBD1 matching 7 bases. The specimen sequenced was peripheral blood. The CDR3 spells CASSLEVAGQGGGYTF. CDR3 nucleotides: TGTGCCAGCAGCTTAGAAGTGGCCGGGCAGGGGGGTGGCTACACCTTC.